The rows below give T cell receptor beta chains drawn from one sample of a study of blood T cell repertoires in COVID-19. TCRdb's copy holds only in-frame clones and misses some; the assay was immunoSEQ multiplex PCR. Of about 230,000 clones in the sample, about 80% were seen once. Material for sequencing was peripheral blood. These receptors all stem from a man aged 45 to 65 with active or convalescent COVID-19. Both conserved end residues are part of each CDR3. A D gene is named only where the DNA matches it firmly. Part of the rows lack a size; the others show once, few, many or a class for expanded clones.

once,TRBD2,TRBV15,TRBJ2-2,TGTGCCACCAGCGGCCTAGCGGGGGGAACCGGGGAGCTGTTTTTT,CATSGLAGGTGELFF
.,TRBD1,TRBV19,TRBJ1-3,TGTGCCAGCTCCGGACAGGCCCTCTCTGGAAACACCATATATTTT,CASSGQALSGNTIYF
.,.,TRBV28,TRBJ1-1,TGTGCCAGTTTTCAGGGTTCCTTTGGAGACACTGAAGCTTTCTTT,CASFQGSFGDTEAFF
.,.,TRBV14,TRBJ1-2,TGTGCCAGCAGCCAAGGGGGAGTCGGAGGGGGCTACACCTTC,CASSQGGVGGGYTF
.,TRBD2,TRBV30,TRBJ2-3,TGTGCCTGGACGGGGGGGCCTTCAGATACGCAGTATTTT,CAWTGGPSDTQYF
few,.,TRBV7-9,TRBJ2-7,TGTGCCAGCAGCCCCAGCAGGGCTGGCGAGCAGTACTTC,CASSPSRAGEQYF
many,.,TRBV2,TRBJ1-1,TGTGCCAGCAACCTAGGGGCAGACCGTGAAGCTTTCTTT,CASNLGADREAFF
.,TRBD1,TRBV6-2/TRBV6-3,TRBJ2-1,TGTGCCAGCAGTCAGGGACAGATCACAATGAAGGTGCAGTTCTTC,CASSQGQITMKVQFF
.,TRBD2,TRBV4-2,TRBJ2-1,TGTGCCAGCAGCCAAGATTGGGGCGGGGGGGGAAATGAGCAGTTCTTC,CASSQDWGGGGNEQFF
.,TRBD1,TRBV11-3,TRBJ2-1,TGTGCCAGCAGCTTAGGGGGGGCCGGGACAGGGGCCTACAATGAGCAGTTCTTC,CASSLGGAGTGAYNEQFF
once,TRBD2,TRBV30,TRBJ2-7,TGTGCCTGGAGCCGGGGACTAGCGACCTACGAGCAGTACTTC,CAWSRGLATYEQYF
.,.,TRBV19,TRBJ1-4,TGTGCCAGTAGTATGAGGCCAGCCGATGAAAAACTGTTTTTT,CASSMRPADEKLFF
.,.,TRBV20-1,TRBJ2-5,TGCAGTGCTAGAGACAGGGAGACCCAGTACTTC,CSARDRETQYF
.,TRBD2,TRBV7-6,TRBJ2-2,TGTGCCAGCAGCGCCCTTGGCGGGGGGGCCTCTTACACCGGGGAGCTGTTTTTT,CASSALGGGASYTGELFF
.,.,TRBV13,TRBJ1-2,TGTGCCAGCAGCTTAGGGACAGCCCTGAACTATGGCTACACCTTC,CASSLGTALNYGYTF
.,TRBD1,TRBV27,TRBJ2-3,TGTGCCAGCAGACTCGACAGGGGAGCCGCAGATACGCAGTATTTT,CASRLDRGAADTQYF
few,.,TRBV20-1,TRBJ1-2,TGCAGTGCTAGAGTACAGGATGGCTACACCTTC,CSARVQDGYTF
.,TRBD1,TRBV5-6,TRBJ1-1,TGTGCCAGCAGCTCCTGGACTGGGACAGGGACGAACACTGAAGCTTTCTTT,CASSSWTGTGTNTEAFF
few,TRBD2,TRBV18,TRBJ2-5,TGTGCCAGCTCACCACGACTAGCGGGGGGGCAGGAGACCCAGTACTTC,CASSPRLAGGQETQYF
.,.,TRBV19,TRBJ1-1,TGTGCCAGTAGTATTTGGGGACCAACAGGGACTGAAGCTTTCTTT,CASSIWGPTGTEAFF
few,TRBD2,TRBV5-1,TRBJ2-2,TGCGCCAGCAGCTTGAGCGGGGGGACCGGCGGGGAGCTGTTTTTT,CASSLSGGTGGELFF
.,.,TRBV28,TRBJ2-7,TGTGCCAGCCAACAGAGCTACGAGCAGTACTTC,CASQQSYEQYF
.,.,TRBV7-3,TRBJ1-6,TGTGCCAGCAGCCGCCTTGCGGGGGCAGGTTCACCCCTCCACTTT,CASSRLAGAGSPLHF
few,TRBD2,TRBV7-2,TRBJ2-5,TGTGCCAGCGTCCTCCTAGCGGGTGAACCCCGTGAGACCCAGTACTTC,CASVLLAGEPRETQYF
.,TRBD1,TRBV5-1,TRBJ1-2,TGCGCCAGCAGCAGCACGACAGGGGCCTATGGCTACACCTTC,CASSSTTGAYGYTF
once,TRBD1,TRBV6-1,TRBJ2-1,TGTGCCAGCAGTGACGGTTTTGGGACAGCCTACAATGAGCAGTTCTTC,CASSDGFGTAYNEQFF
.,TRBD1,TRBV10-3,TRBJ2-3,TGTGCCATCAGTGAAGGGACAGGGGCCGTCACAGATACGCAGTATTTT,CAISEGTGAVTDTQYF
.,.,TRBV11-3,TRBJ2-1,TGTGCCAGCAGCTCCCGCGGACAGAAGCAGTTCTTC,CASSSRGQKQFF